This T cell receptor (beta chain) was identified in a study of cytomegalovirus exposure and HLA in healthy donors. Germline CDR1 is SGHNT and CDR2 is YYREEE (reference sequence). V lost 4 bases and J lost 0, with 7 bases in between. The CDR3 consists of 13 residues. Use of 60 Vbeta and 13 Jbeta primers characterized the PCR. Using immunoSEQ multiplex PCR, the repertoire was profiled, and TCRdb retains in-frame clones only, with some absent. The sample has 150,000 to 200,000 clones, around 68% seen once; the top ten hold around 3%. The sequence was obtained from a man aged 40-50 years in good health and CMV-seronegative. The sequenced material came from PBMCs. The rearrangement uses TRBV5-4 and TRBJ1-2; D is unclear. CDR3 sequence: CASSLPPNYGYTF. The CDR3, as DNA: TGTGCCAGCAGCCTACCACCTAACTATGGCTACACCTTC.